These 5 T cell receptor beta chains came from one sample sequenced in a study of graft-versus-host responses after intestinal transplantation. The method was immunoSEQ multiplex PCR; TCRdb's version includes in-frame clones alone and lacks a portion of them. Among tens of thousands of clones listed, roughly 90% were seen once. The sample was PBMCs, taken 26 days after transplant. The receptor source for this set is a human patient who received an intestinal transplant, so some T cells may come from the graft donor.

This clone was counted once. The J gene is TRBJ1-5, the V gene TRBV19; 7 bases map to TRBD1. The CDR3 is 15 residues long. V shed 7 bases, J shed 4 bases, and the junction held 10 bases outside the gene matches. From germline, CDR1 is LNHDA and CDR2 SQIVND (reference sequence). For the CDR3, the DNA is TGTGCCAGTATCCCGACCGGGACAGCGAATCAGCCCCAGCATTTT. Its translation is CASIPTGTANQPQHF.

The J gene is TRBJ2-7, the V gene TRBV27, with TRBD1 matching 9 bases. CDR3 size: 15 residues. Looked up from germline, CDR1 is MNHEY and CDR2 is SMNVEV (reference sequence). The V gene end was trimmed by 6 bases and the J gene end by 0 bases; junction bases not matched to a gene: 6. As DNA, the CDR3 is TGTGCCAGCAGACCTGGGACAGGGAGCTCCTACGAGCAGTACTTC. Translating gives CASRPGTGSSYEQYF.

This chain connects TRBV5-1 to TRBJ2-7, with 9 bases fitting TRBD1. The CDR3 totals 15 residues. With V trimmed by 4 bases and J by 3 bases, 8 bases remained unmatched. Per germline, CDR1 SGHRS and CDR2 YFSETQ. The CDR3 DNA reads as TGCGCCAGCAGCGTACCGACAGGGGGAAACTACGAGCAGTACTTC. Amino acids: CASSVPTGGNYEQYF. Full variable domain (remainder filled in from reference TRBV5-1 and TRBJ2-7): KAGVTQTPRYLIKTRGQQVTLSCSPISGHRSVSWYQQTPGQGLQFLFEYFSETQRNKGNFPGRFSGRQFSNSRSEMNVSTLELGDSALYLCASSVPTGGNYEQYFGPGTRLTVT.

The chain combines TRBV5-1 with TRBJ2-2, with D possibly TRBD1 on 6 matching bases. Trimming took off 6 bases at V and 7 bases at J, with 16 bases between the two ends. The CDR3 length is 14 residues. Germline V gene sequence: CDR1 SGHRS, CDR2 YFSETQ. This CDR3 reads CASTRQVVGGELFF. The CDR3, as DNA: TGCGCCAGCACCCGACAGGTGGTAGGCGGGGAGCTGTTTTTT.

This rearrangement joins TRBV15 to TRBJ1-6; D is possibly TRBD1 (5 bases). The CDR3 consists of 15 residues. V was shortened by 6 bases and J by 2 bases, with 11 bases between the two germline ends. Per the germline V gene, CDR1 is LNHNV and CDR2 is YYDKDF (reference sequence). The CDR3 DNA sequence: TGTGCCACCAGTTCTCGACAGACCTATAATTCACCCCTCCACTTT. Its translation: CATSSRQTYNSPLHF.